This TCR beta chain was captured in a study of blood T cells in healthy people across ages. A sample-barcoded 5' primer and a J-beta primer mix were used in a second PCR of about 7 to 12 cycles. TCRdb reprocessed the 5' RACE reads with MiXCR, giving one entry per CDR3 protein. The sample lists 890,000 or so distinct CDR3 sequences, roughly 60% seen once, with about 27% in the top ten. Trimming shortened V by 2 bases and J by 6 bases, and 9 bases separated the two germline ends. This CDR3 comprises 13 residues. The germline CDR1 and CDR2 sequences are MNHEY and SMNVEV (reference sequence). The sample comprised blood. V usage is TRBV27 and J usage is TRBJ2-3; D not resolved. This receptor was taken from a man between 25 and 39 years old in good health. CDR3 residues: CASSLALKDTQYF. The CDR3 DNA sequence: TGTGCCAGCAGTTTAGCCCTCAAGGATACGCAGTATTTT.